The sequence of this T cell receptor beta chain was determined in a study of patients and donors after allogeneic stem cell transplantation. By sample fraction, this clonotype is medium-sized. Deletions cut 3 bases from V and 6 bases from J, with 12 bases between. This CDR3 contains 13 residues. Germline V gene data show CDR1 as PRHDT and CDR2 as FYEKMQ (reference sequence). TCRdb re-called the RT-PCR reads through MiXCR, storing one row per CDR3 protein. Of 2,700 or so distinct CDR3 sequences listed, roughly 8.7% are singletons. This TCR derives from a human donor who was either an allogeneic HSCT recipient or a stem cell or donor lymphocyte infusion donor (not recorded which). It is not recorded whose cells these are; they may come from a transplant donor. This rearrangement joins TRBV13 to TRBJ2-7; possibly TRBD2 for D (5 bases). Sequenced: blood, either unsorted or a sorted T cell fraction (not recorded which). As DNA, the CDR3 is TGTGCCAGCAGCTTCCGGGAACAAGGCGAGCAGTACTTC. Its translation: CASSFREQGEQYF.